Below are 16 T cell receptor beta chains sequenced from a single sample in a study of T cells in Graves' hyperthyroidism and ophthalmopathy. It was RNA transcripts that yielded the amplified TCR beta CDR3 regions. The study used the HTBI primer set for a first-round RT-PCR of the TCR CDR3. MiXCR, applied by TCRdb to the multiplex PCR reads, yields one record per CDR3 protein. This sample has approximately 220,000 distinct CDR3 sequences, with approximately 20% found just once. Sequencing was performed on blood. The origin of the receptors is a man aged 35-49 years with Graves' hyperthyroidism.

This clonotype has ten or more counts. This chain connects TRBV20-1 to TRBJ2-5, with D possibly TRBD2 on 5 matching bases. V was cut by 6 bases and J by 3 bases, with 14 bases left in between. The length of the CDR3 is 13 residues. Germline CDR1 reads DFQATT; CDR2 reads SNEGSKA (reference sequence). The CDR3 DNA follows: TGCAGTGCCAACCCCCGGGGTAAAGAGACCCAGTACTTC. The encoded protein is CSANPRGKETQYF.

This clonotype has ten or more counts. The chain joins TRBV7-9 to TRBJ1-5; the D is unclear. Trimming cost V 5 bases and J 2 bases, with 10 bases left between them. Germline values: CDR1 SEHNR, CDR2 FQNEAQ (reference sequence). This CDR3 is built from 14 residues. The DNA of the CDR3 is TGTGCCAGCAGCCCCGGACTGGGCAATCAGCCCCAGCATTTT. It yields the protein CASSPGLGNQPQHF.

This clonotype was seen repeatedly, ten times or more. The rearrangement uses TRBV27 and TRBJ2-1, with 7 bases that match TRBD2. Germline V CDR1 and CDR2: MNHEY, SMNVEV (reference sequence). This CDR3 spans 15 amino acids. The ends lost 8 bases at V and 4 bases at J; junction bases unmatched: 11. The CDR3, as DNA: TGTGCCAGCGGAGTGGGACTACCCGATTACAATGAGCAGTTCTTC. This translates into CASGVGLPDYNEQFF.

The chain is built from TRBV19 and TRBJ1-2; D is perhaps TRBD1 (5 bases). The CDR3 loop spans 17 amino acids. V was trimmed by 0 bases and J by 2 bases, leaving 16 bases between them. Germline V lookup: CDR1 LNHDA, CDR2 SQIVND (reference sequence). The CDR3 sequence is CASSIEGRAVGNYGYTF. CDR3 DNA sequence: TGTGCCAGTAGTATAGAGGGGCGCGCCGTCGGAAACTATGGCTACACCTTC.

This chain uses TRBV5-4 with TRBJ2-1; D ambiguous. Trimming took 0 bases from V and 4 from J, leaving 14 bases between them. The CDR3 is 16 residues long. Germline V CDR1 and CDR2: SGHNT, YYREEE (reference sequence). CDR3 in DNA: TGTGCCAGCAGCTTGGCATTTGGCGCGGTGTACAATGAGCAGTTCTTC. Amino acid sequence: CASSLAFGAVYNEQFF.

The V gene is TRBV6-1, the J gene TRBJ2-1; 12 bases map to TRBD2. Germline-derived CDR1 and CDR2 are MNHNS and SASEGT. V trimming: 8 bases; J trimming: 2 bases; junction bases outside the gene matches: 4. The CDR3 extends over 15 amino acids. The CDR3 loop is CASGLAGSTYNEQFF. CDR3 nucleotide sequence: TGTGCCAGCGGACTAGCGGGGTCGACCTACAATGAGCAGTTCTTC.

At least ten counts were recorded for this clonotype. The V call is TRBV7-9, the J call TRBJ1-2; D uncertain. V lost 1 base, J lost 3 bases, and 15 bases lay in between. CDR3 length equals 16 residues. Germline loops: CDR1 SEHNR, CDR2 FQNEAQ (reference sequence). CDR3 DNA sequence: TGTGCCAGCAGCTTAGTCGGCGGTTTTACCTACTATGGCTACACCTTC. Its protein product is CASSLVGGFTYYGYTF.

This clonotype was detected ten times or more. The CDR3 DNA follows: TGCGCCAGCAGTGATGCCGACAGGGGCCTAAATGGCTACACCTTC. Its protein is CASSDADRGLNGYTF. This chain connects TRBV10-2 to TRBJ1-2, with 8 nucleotides matching TRBD1. J lost 6 bases, V lost 3 bases, and 9 bases had no gene match. The germline CDR1 and CDR2 sequences are WSHSY and SAAADI. The CDR3 runs 15 residues.

This clonotype was seen repeatedly, ten times or more. The chain couples TRBV6-2 or TRBV6-3 to TRBJ2-3; 7 nucleotides line up with TRBD2. In germline, CDR1 is MNHEY, CDR2 SVGEGT. J gave up 2 bases and V 0 bases, and 11 bases lay outside the gene matches. The CDR3 length is 18 residues. The CDR3 DNA sequence: TGTGCCAGCAGTTACTCCGGACTAGAGAGGCCCCCCACAGATACGCAGTATTTT. This codes for CASSYSGLERPPTDTQYF.

The table lists this clonotype with many counts. The chain couples TRBV28 to TRBJ2-7; 8 bases map to TRBD1. V was clipped by 6 bases and J by 11 bases; unmatched bases: 9. In germline, CDR1 is MDHEN, CDR2 SYDVKM. The CDR3 is 12 residues long. CDR3 in DNA: TGTGCCAGCAGCCCTCCTGGACAGGGCAAGTACTTC. Encoded protein: CASSPPGQGKYF.

The chain employs TRBV4-3 and TRBJ2-1, with D perhaps TRBD1 or TRBD2 (5 bases each). The germline V gene encodes CDR1 LGHNA and CDR2 YSLEER. The CDR3 length is 15 residues. The germline V and J ends were trimmed by 2 bases and 3 bases, with 11 bases remaining between them. The CDR3 DNA sequence: TGCGCCAGCAGCCAACGCTGGGACGACTACAATGAGCAGTTCTTC. Amino acids: CASSQRWDDYNEQFF.

The chain has TRBV6-1 and TRBJ2-3, with 7 bases lining up with TRBD1. This CDR3 has 15 residues. V shed 3 bases, J shed 0 bases, and the junction held 3 bases outside the gene matches. Germline-derived CDR1 and CDR2 are MNHNS and SASEGT. CDR3 sequence (DNA): TGTGCCAGCAGTGAGGACAGGTATAGCACAGATACGCAGTATTTT. It specifies CASSEDRYSTDTQYF.

The sample holds many counts of this clonotype. The J gene is TRBJ2-1, the V gene TRBV7-3, with a possible D match to TRBD2 (6 bases). Trimming removed 1 base from V and 10 bases from J, with 17 bases in between. CDR1 and CDR2 from the germline V gene are SGHTA and FQGTGA. The CDR3 runs 15 residues. The CDR3 loop reads CASSLMGSRGEEQFF. DNA for the CDR3: TGTGCCAGCAGCTTAATGGGCTCGCGGGGTGAAGAGCAGTTCTTC.

The chain is built from TRBV18 and TRBJ2-5; 10 bases line up with TRBD1. Germline lookup yields CDR1 KGHSH and CDR2 LQKENI. The junction had 6 bases not matched to a gene; V was cut back by 3 bases and J by 2 bases. CDR3 length: 16 residues. The CDR3 spells CASSPGQGRPQETQYF. The DNA for the CDR3 is TGTGCCAGCTCACCGGGACAGGGGCGACCTCAAGAGACCCAGTACTTC.

This clonotype was counted at least ten times. V and J are TRBV9 and TRBJ2-1, with D unresolved. CDR1 and CDR2 from the germline V gene are SGDLS and YYNGEE. Trimming took 5 bases from V and 0 from J, leaving 9 bases between them. This CDR3 contains 14 residues. CDR3: CASRPLSSYNEQFF. Here the CDR3 DNA reads TGTGCCAGCAGGCCACTAAGCTCCTACAATGAGCAGTTCTTC.

The chain combines TRBV28 with TRBJ1-6, with 7 bases lining up with TRBD1. CDR3 length equals 11 residues. Germline V gives CDR1 MDHEN, CDR2 SYDVKM. Trimming cost V 5 bases and J 19 bases; bases outside gene matches: 8. CDR3 sequence reads: CASSEMGQWHF. The CDR3 coding sequence is TGTGCCAGCAGTGAAATGGGACAGTGGCACTTT.